This note documents a single T cell receptor beta chain sequence. Its antigen is unknown. Once cultured for approximately ten days, the cells underwent separation to obtain CD4+ T cells. Half-medium exchanges with IL-2 medium took place on days 3 and 7. The sample belongs to a study of vaccination effects on CD4 cells after COVID-19. In the study overall: The ViraFEST assay expanded antigen-specific CD4+ T cells with viral peptide pools before sequencing.

CDR3 length equals 14 residues. CDR1 and CDR2 from the germline V gene are LNHNV and YYDKDF (reference sequence). V was shortened by 10 bases and J by 5 bases, with 17 bases between the two germline ends. Data came from immunoSEQ multiplex PCR; TCRdb stores just in-frame clones and leaves some out. The profile shows about 53,000 clones, about three quarters of them singletons. Findings and limits, study-wide: Marked clonal contraction of both clone types appeared late after vaccination.

V usage is TRBV15 and J usage is TRBJ2-2; a possible D gene is TRBD1 (5 bases). The specimen was CD4+ T cells from PBMCs cultured without peptide, collected before COVID-19 vaccination. The source is a human donor who received a COVID-19 vaccine. The CDR3, as DNA: TGTGCCAGTGGGGAAAGGGGCCGGACCGGGGAGCTGTTTTTT. Protein product: CASGERGRTGELFF.